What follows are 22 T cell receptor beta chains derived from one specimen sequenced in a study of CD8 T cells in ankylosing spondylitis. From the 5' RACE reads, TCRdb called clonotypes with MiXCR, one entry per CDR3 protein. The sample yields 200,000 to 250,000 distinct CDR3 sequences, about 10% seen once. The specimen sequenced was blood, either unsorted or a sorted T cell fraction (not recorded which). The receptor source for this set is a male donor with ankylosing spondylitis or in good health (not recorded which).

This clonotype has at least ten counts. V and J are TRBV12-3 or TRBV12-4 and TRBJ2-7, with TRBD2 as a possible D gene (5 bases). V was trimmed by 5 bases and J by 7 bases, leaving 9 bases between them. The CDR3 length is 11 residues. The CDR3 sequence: CASSIPGEQYF. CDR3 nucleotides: TGTGCCAGCAGTATCCCGGGAGAGCAGTACTTC.

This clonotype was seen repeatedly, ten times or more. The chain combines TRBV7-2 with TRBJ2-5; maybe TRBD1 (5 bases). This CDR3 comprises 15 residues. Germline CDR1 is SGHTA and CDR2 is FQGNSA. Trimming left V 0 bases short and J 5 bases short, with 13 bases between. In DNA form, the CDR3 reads TGTGCCAGCAGCTTAGCTCGAGACAGAATGGAGACCCAGTACTTC. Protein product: CASSLARDRMETQYF. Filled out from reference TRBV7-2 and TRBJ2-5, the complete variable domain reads GAGVSQSPSNKVTEKGKDVELRCDPISGHTALYWYRQSLGQGLEFLIYFQGNSAPDKSGLPSDRFSAERTGGSVSTLTIQRTQQEDSAVYLCASSLARDRMETQYFGPGTRLLVL.

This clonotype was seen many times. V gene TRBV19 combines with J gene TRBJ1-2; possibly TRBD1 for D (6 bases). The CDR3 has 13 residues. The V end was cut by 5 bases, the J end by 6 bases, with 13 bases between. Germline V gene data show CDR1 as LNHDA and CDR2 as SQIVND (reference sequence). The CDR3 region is CASSLNRQDGYTF. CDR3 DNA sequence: TGTGCCAGTAGTTTGAATCGACAGGATGGCTACACCTTC.

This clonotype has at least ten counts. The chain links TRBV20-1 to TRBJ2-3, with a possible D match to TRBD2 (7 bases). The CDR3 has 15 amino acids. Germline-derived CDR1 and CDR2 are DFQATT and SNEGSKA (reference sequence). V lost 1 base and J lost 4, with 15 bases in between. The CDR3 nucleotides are TGCAGTGCTAGAGTAGGTGGGGGGGCTTCAGATACGCAGTATTTT. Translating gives CSARVGGGASDTQYF.

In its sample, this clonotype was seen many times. CDR3 DNA sequence: TGTGCCATCAGTGAGTCGCCACAGGGACGAGGGGAACAGCCCCAGCATTTT. This codes for CAISESPQGRGEQPQHF. The gene calls are TRBV10-3 and TRBJ1-5; possible D gene TRBD1, 6 bases. This CDR3 spans 17 amino acids. CDR1 is ENHRY and CDR2 is SYGVKD in the germline V gene. V shed 0 bases and J shed 7 bases, with 19 bases lying between them.

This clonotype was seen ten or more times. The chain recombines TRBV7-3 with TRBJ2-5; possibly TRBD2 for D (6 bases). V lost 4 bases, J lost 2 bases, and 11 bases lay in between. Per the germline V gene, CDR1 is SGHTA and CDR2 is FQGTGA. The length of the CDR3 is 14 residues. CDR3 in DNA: TGTGCCAGCAGCTCTCCGGGACTGCAAGAGACCCAGTACTTC. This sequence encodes CASSSPGLQETQYF.

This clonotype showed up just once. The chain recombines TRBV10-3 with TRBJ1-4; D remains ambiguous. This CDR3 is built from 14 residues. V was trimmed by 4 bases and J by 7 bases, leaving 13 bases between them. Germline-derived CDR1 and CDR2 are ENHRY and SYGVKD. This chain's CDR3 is CAISVEEPSEKLFF. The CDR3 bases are TGTGCCATCAGTGTCGAGGAACCATCTGAAAAACTGTTTTTT.

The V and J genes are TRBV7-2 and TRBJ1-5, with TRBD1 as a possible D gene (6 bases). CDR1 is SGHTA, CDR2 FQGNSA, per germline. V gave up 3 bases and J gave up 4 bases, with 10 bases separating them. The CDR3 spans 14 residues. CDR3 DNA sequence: TGTGCCAGCAGCTTGGACAGCTTGAATCAGCCCCAGCATTTT. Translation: CASSLDSLNQPQHF.

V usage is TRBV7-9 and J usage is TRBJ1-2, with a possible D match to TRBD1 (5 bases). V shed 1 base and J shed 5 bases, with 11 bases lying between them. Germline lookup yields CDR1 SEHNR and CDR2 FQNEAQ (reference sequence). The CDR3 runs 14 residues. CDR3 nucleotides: TGTGCCAGCAGCTTAGGAAGGGACGGGTATGGCTACACCTTC. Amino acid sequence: CASSLGRDGYGYTF.

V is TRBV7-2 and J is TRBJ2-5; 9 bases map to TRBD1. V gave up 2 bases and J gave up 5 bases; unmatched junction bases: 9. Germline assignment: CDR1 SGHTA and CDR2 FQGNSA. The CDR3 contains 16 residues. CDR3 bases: TGTGCCAGCAGCTTACGGCGACAGGGGGTCGGGGAGACCCAGTACTTC. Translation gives CASSLRRQGVGETQYF.

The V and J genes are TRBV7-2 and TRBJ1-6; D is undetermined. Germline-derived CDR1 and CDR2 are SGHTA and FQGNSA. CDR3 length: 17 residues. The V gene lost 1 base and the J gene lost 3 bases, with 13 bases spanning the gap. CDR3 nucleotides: TGTGCCAGCAGCTTAGTGTCTGGGCGGGACTATAATTCACCCCTCCACTTT. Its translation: CASSLVSGRDYNSPLHF.

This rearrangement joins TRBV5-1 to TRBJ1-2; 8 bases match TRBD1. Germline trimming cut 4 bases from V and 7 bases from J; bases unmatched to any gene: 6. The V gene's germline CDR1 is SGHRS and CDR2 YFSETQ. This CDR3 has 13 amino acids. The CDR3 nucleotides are TGCGCCAGCAGCATCGGACAGGGCGGTGGCTACACCTTC. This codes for CASSIGQGGGYTF.

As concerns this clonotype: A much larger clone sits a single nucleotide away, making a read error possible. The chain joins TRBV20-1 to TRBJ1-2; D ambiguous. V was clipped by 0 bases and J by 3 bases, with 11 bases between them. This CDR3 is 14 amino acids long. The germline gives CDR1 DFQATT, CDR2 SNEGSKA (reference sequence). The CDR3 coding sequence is TGCAGTGCTAGAGACGCAGCAGTGGACTATGGCTACACCTTC. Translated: CSARDAAVDYGYTF.

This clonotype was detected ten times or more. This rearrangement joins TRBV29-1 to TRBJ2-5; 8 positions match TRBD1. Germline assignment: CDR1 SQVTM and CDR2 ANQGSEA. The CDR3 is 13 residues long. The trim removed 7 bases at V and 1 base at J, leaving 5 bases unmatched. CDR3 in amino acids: CSGGTGPQETQYF. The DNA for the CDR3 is TGCAGCGGAGGGACAGGCCCCCAAGAGACCCAGTACTTC. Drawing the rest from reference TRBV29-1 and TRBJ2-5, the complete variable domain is SAVISQKPSRDICQRGTSLTIQCQVDSQVTMMFWYRQQPGQSLTLIATANQGSEATYESGFVIDKFPISRPNLTFSTLTVSNMSPEDSSIYLCSGGTGPQETQYFGPGTRLLVL.

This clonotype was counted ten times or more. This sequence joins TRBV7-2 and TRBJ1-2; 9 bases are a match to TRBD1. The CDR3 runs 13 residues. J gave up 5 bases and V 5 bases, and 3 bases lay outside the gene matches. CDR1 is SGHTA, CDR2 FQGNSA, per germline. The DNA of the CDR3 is TGTGCCAGCAGCCCGGACAGGGGATATGGCTACACCTTC. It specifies CASSPDRGYGYTF. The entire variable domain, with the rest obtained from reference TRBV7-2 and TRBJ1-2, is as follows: GAGVSQSPSNKVTEKGKDVELRCDPISGHTALYWYRQSLGQGLEFLIYFQGNSAPDKSGLPSDRFSAERTGGSVSTLTIQRTQQEDSAVYLCASSPDRGYGYTFGSGTRLTVV.

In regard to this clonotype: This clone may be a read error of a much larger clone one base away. The DNA for the CDR3 is TGCAGTGCTAGTATCGTACAGGGGACCTACGGGCAGTACTTC. It translates to CSASIVQGTYGQYF. The chain is built from TRBV20-1 and TRBJ2-7; TRBD1 agrees at 7 bases. The length of the CDR3 is 14 residues. The V gene's germline CDR1 is DFQATT and CDR2 SNEGSKA (reference sequence).

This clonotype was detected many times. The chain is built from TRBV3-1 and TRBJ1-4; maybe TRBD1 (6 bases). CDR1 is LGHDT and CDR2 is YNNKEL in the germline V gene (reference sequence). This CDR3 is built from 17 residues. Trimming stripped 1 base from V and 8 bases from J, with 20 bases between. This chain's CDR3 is CASSQVDKTGIGEKLFF. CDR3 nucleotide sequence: TGTGCCAGCAGCCAAGTCGACAAAACAGGGATTGGCGAAAAACTGTTTTTT.

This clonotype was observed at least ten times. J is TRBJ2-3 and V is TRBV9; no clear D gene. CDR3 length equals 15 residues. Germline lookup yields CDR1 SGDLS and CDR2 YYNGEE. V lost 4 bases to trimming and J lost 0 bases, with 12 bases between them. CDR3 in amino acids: CASSLGIYSTDTQYF. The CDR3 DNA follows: TGTGCCAGCAGCCTAGGGATTTATAGCACAGATACGCAGTATTTT.

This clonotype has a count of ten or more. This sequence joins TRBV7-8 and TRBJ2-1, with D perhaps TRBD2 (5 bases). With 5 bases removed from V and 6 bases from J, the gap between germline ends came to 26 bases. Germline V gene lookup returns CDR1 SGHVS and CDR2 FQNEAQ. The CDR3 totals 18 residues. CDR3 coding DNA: TGTGCCAGCAGCCCACTGAAAGGCCTTGGAGGCTCTGGCAATGAGCAGTTCTTC. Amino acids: CASSPLKGLGGSGNEQFF. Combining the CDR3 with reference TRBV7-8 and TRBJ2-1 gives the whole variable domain GAGVSQSPRYKVAKRGQDVALRCDPISGHVSLFWYQQALGQGPEFLTYFQNEAQLDKSGLPSDRFFAERPEGSVSTLKIQRTQQEDSAVYLCASSPLKGLGGSGNEQFFGPGTRLTVL.

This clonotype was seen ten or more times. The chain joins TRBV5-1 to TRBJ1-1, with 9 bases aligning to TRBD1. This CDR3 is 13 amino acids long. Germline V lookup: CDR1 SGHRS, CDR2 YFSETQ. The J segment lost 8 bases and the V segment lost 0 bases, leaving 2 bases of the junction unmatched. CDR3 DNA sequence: TGCGCCAGCAGCTTGGGGACAGGGGCAGAAGCTTTCTTT. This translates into CASSLGTGAEAFF.

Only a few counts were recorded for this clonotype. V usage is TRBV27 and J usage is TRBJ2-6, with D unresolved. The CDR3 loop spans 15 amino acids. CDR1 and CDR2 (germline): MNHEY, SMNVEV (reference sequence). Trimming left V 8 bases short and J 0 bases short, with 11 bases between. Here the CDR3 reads CASRLQISGANVLTF. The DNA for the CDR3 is TGTGCCAGCCGATTACAAATCTCTGGGGCCAACGTCCTGACTTTC.

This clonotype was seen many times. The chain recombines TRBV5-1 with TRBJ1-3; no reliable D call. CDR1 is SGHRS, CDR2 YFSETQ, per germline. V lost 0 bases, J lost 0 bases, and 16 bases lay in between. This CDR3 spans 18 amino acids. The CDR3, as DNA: TGCGCCAGCAGCTTGGCAGGCGGCCTCTACAGCTCTGGAAACACCATATATTTT. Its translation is CASSLAGGLYSSGNTIYF.